These 15 T cell receptor beta chains share one sample of origin, sequenced in a study of blood T cell repertoires in COVID-19. Assay used: immunoSEQ multiplex PCR; TCRdb lists only in-frame clones, some missing. The sample lists 240,000 or so clones, more than 70% occurring once. The sample was peripheral blood. Receptors originate from a woman aged 40 to 50 who had recovered from COVID-19.

The genes are TRBV7-2 and TRBJ2-2; 7 bases are a match to TRBD1. V shed 7 bases, J shed 1 base, and the junction held 6 bases outside the gene matches. Germline values: CDR1 SGHTA, CDR2 FQGNSA. This CDR3 is built from 15 residues. CDR3 nucleotide sequence: TGTGCCAGCACCGAACAGGGGCGGAACACCGGGGAGCTGTTTTTT. This codes for CASTEQGRNTGELFF.

This chain joins TRBV5-1 and TRBJ2-2; TRBD1 might be the D (6 bases). This CDR3 has 14 residues. CDR1 SGHRS and CDR2 YFSETQ come from the germline V gene. V was cut by 4 bases and J by 1 base, with 8 bases left in between. The CDR3 sequence: CASSRTENTGELFF. The CDR3 coding sequence is TGCGCCAGCAGCCGGACAGAGAACACCGGGGAGCTGTTTTTT.

V and J are TRBV28 and TRBJ2-2; D is uncertain. V was shortened by 3 bases and J by 7 bases, with 9 bases between the two germline ends. CDR1 is MDHEN and CDR2 is SYDVKM in the germline V gene. The CDR3 runs to 13 residues. CDR3 DNA: TGTGCCAGCAGTTTTTCGCCCAGCGGGGAGCTGTTTTTT. Its translation is CASSFSPSGELFF. Full variable domain (remainder filled in from reference TRBV28 and TRBJ2-2): DVKVTQSSRYLVKRTGEKVFLECVQDMDHENMFWYRQDPGLGLRLIYFSYDVKMKEKGDIPEGYSVSREKKERFSLILESASTNQTSMYLCASSFSPSGELFFGEGSRLTVL.

For this clone: The same CDR3 is also encoded by other DNA sequences in this sample. CDR3 bases: TGTGCCAGCAGCCCCCGGGGGGGGAACACTGAAGCTTTCTTT. Translated: CASSPRGGNTEAFF. This chain connects TRBV6-5 to TRBJ1-1, with D perhaps matching TRBD1 (5 bases). Germline CDR1 reads MNHEY; CDR2 reads SVGAGI. This CDR3 comprises 14 residues. The V gene lost 6 bases and the J gene lost 1 base, with 12 bases spanning the gap.

The chain links TRBV9 to TRBJ1-1, with D maybe TRBD1 (6 bases). CDR1 is SGDLS, CDR2 YYNGEE, per germline. CDR3 length equals 15 residues. V lost 3 bases and J lost 0, with 12 bases in between. The CDR3, as DNA: TGTGCCAGCAGCGCCCAGGGACAACTGAACACTGAAGCTTTCTTT. This encodes CASSAQGQLNTEAFF.

This rearrangement joins TRBV19 to TRBJ2-5, with 14 bases aligning to TRBD2. Looked up from germline, CDR1 is LNHDA and CDR2 is SQIVND (reference sequence). V shed 4 bases and J 5 bases; nucleotides not matched to a gene: 3. The CDR3 covers 15 residues. The CDR3 sequence is CASSTGTSGSETQYF. CDR3 DNA: TGTGCCAGTAGTACCGGGACTAGCGGGAGTGAGACCCAGTACTTC.

This chain connects TRBV13 to TRBJ2-1; 8 positions match TRBD2. The CDR3 length is 16 residues. The germline V gene has CDR1 PRHDT and CDR2 FYEKMQ (reference sequence). With V trimmed by 4 bases and J by 0 bases, 5 bases remained unmatched. The CDR3 region has the DNA TGTGCCAGCAGCTCCCTAGCGGGTAGCTCCTACAATGAGCAGTTCTTC. Translated: CASSSLAGSSYNEQFF.

V gene TRBV19 combines with J gene TRBJ2-2, with 10 bases lining up with TRBD2. CDR3 size: 16 residues. Germline V gives CDR1 LNHDA, CDR2 SQIVND (reference sequence). Trimming cost V 3 bases and J 2 bases; bases outside gene matches: 3. The DNA for the CDR3 is TGTGCCAGTAGTATGGGACTAGCGCCTAACACCGGGGAGCTGTTTTTT. Its translation is CASSMGLAPNTGELFF.

The chain links TRBV6-6 to TRBJ1-4, with D perhaps TRBD1 (5 bases). The germline V and J ends were trimmed by 6 bases and 10 bases, with 18 bases remaining between them. The CDR3 totals 14 residues. Germline V gives CDR1 MNHNY, CDR2 SVGAGI (reference sequence). DNA of the CDR3: TGTGCCAGCAGCGACGCGACAGTTTCCCGAAAACTGTTTTTT. Its translation: CASSDATVSRKLFF.

The chain is built from TRBV7-9 and TRBJ2-1; a possible D gene is TRBD1 (7 bases). This CDR3 is 16 amino acids long. V was cut by 5 bases and J by 1 base, with 15 bases left in between. CDR1 is SEHNR and CDR2 is FQNEAQ in the germline V gene (reference sequence). Here the CDR3 DNA reads TGTGCCAGCAGCGGGCCGGCAGGGGGGTCCTACAATGAGCAGTTCTTC. It encodes CASSGPAGGSYNEQFF.

The rearrangement links TRBV5-4 to TRBJ2-1; 12 bases agree with TRBD2. V was pared by 2 bases and J by 7 bases, with 7 bases of the junction left unmatched. Germline loops: CDR1 SGHNT, CDR2 YYREEE (reference sequence). The CDR3 consists of 16 residues. CDR3 loop: CASSFPLAGGPNEQFF. The DNA of the CDR3 is TGTGCCAGCAGCTTCCCTCTAGCGGGAGGGCCGAATGAGCAGTTCTTC.

This chain links TRBV14 with TRBJ2-2; D is possibly TRBD2 (6 bases). V was trimmed by 2 bases and J by 4 bases, leaving 14 bases between them. The CDR3 contains 16 residues. Germline-derived CDR1 and CDR2 are SGHDN and FVKESK. CDR3 residues: CASSQPGVWRTGELFF. The CDR3 nucleotides are TGTGCCAGCAGCCAACCGGGAGTTTGGCGCACCGGGGAGCTGTTTTTT.

This clone was counted once. The chain carries TRBV9 and TRBJ2-1, with 11 bases fitting TRBD2. The length of the CDR3 is 15 residues. Germline assignment: CDR1 SGDLS and CDR2 YYNGEE. With 4 bases clipped from V and 8 bases from J, the junction kept 8 bases outside the gene matches. The CDR3 DNA is TGTGCCAGCAGCCCCTTCGGTAGCGGGAGGGATGAGCAGTTCTTC. This translates into CASSPFGSGRDEQFF.

This chain uses TRBV13 with TRBJ2-1, with 7 bases matching TRBD2. Germline V gene lookup returns CDR1 PRHDT and CDR2 FYEKMQ (reference sequence). Trimming removed 7 bases from V and 9 bases from J; junction bases left unmatched: 12. The CDR3 is 14 residues long. CDR3: CASTPGGSPGEQFF. CDR3 in DNA: TGTGCCAGCACCCCGGGGGGTAGCCCCGGTGAGCAGTTCTTC.

The chain links TRBV19 to TRBJ2-1; 7 bases agree with TRBD1. Germline assignment: CDR1 LNHDA and CDR2 SQIVND (reference sequence). Losses at the gene ends were 5 bases for V and 13 bases for J; bases not matched to a gene: 14. The CDR3 runs to 14 residues. The CDR3 DNA reads as TGTGCCAGTAGTCCCCCCCCCAACAGGGGCCTTCAGTTCTTC. The encoded protein is CASSPPPNRGLQFF.